The T cell receptor beta chain described here comes from a study of technical replicates of blood from several donors. The CDR3 is made up of 16 amino acids. Germline CDR1 is MDHEN and CDR2 is SYDVKM. J was trimmed by 5 bases and V by 6 bases; bases with no gene match: 14. TCRdb keeps only in-frame clones here, not all; method: immunoSEQ multiplex PCR. The table records around 17,000 clones, about nine tenths of them present only once. The genes are TRBV28 and TRBJ2-5; 8 bases map to TRBD2. Sequenced: PBMCs. This receptor was taken from a human donor in good health. The CDR3 sequence is CASSPWGSGRGETQYF. In DNA form, the CDR3 reads TGTGCCAGCAGCCCTTGGGGGAGCGGGAGAGGGGAGACCCAGTACTTC. The variable domain in full, with the rest retrieved from reference TRBV28 and TRBJ2-5, is DVKVTQSSRYLVKRTGEKVFLECVQDMDHENMFWYRQDPGLGLRLIYFSYDVKMKEKGDIPEGYSVSREKKERFSLILESASTNQTSMYLCASSPWGSGRGETQYFGPGTRLLVL.